Following are 2 T cell receptor beta chains from one sample sequenced in a study of radiation and T cells in renal cell carcinoma. Time point defined: blood 4 weeks post-SBRT, at nephrectomy. Treatment reported: 15 Gy SBRT to primary tumor, nephrectomy 4 weeks later. Here immunoSEQ multiplex PCR was the method, and the copy in TCRdb shows in-frame clones only, minus some. The data hold about 140,000 clones, with 75% to 90% observed a single time. Material: blood, obtained from a patient whose treatment included radiotherapy and nephrectomy. These receptors were obtained from a woman in her forties or fifties with renal cell carcinoma.

This chain joins TRBV10-3 and TRBJ1-2; 12 bases are a match to TRBD1. The CDR3 sequence is 15 residues long. V gave up 4 bases and J gave up 8 bases; unmatched junction bases: 8. Germline CDR1 is ENHRY and CDR2 is SYGVKD. This chain's CDR3 is CAISVPGQGASGYTF. Written as DNA, the CDR3 is TGTGCCATCAGTGTCCCGGGACAGGGGGCGAGCGGCTACACCTTC.

The chain has TRBV6-5 and TRBJ2-7; 8 nucleotides agree with TRBD1. This CDR3 is 16 amino acids long. Trimming took 3 bases from V and 0 from J; bases not matched to a gene: 7. The germline gives CDR1 MNHEY, CDR2 SVGAGI. The CDR3 nucleotides are TGTGCCAGCAGTTATGCGGCAGGGGGCTTCTCCTACGAGCAGTACTTC. This codes for CASSYAAGGFSYEQYF.